This T cell receptor (beta chain) is from a study of cytomegalovirus exposure and HLA in healthy donors. Study results and caveats: In vitro assays verified that a few CMV-associated chains recognized CMV antigens specifically. The study listed roughly 150 cytomegalovirus-associated TCR beta chains. The tendency of first-cohort TCR clusters to co-occur in the 120 or so validation repertoires was identified by a subsequent analysis.

Using immunoSEQ multiplex PCR, the repertoire was profiled, and TCRdb retains in-frame clones only, with some absent. The sample holds 200,000 or so clones, under 95% seen once. Per the germline V gene, CDR1 is MNHNS and CDR2 is SASEGT. Trimming removed 3 bases from V and 4 bases from J, with 12 bases in between. The CDR3 totals 14 residues. For this clone: The antigen is not known.

The rearrangement uses TRBV6-1 and TRBJ1-1; D gene unclear. This receptor was identified in a woman younger than 35 in good health and CMV-seronegative. The source material was PBMCs. CDR3 loop: CASSDEGGSTEAFF. The DNA of the CDR3 is TGTGCCAGCAGTGATGAGGGTGGAAGCACTGAAGCTTTCTTT.